This record concerns one T cell receptor (beta chain) sequence. This sample is part of a study of blood T cell repertoires in COVID-19. Study summary: Donors in the United States, Italy and Spain gave samples during acute or convalescent COVID-19. Sources were T cells, B-cell-depleted T cells, or PBMCs; the material itself was cDNA or gDNA.

Germline CDR1 MNHEY, CDR2 SVGEGT. The CDR3 extends over 14 amino acids. V gave up 6 bases and J gave up 2 bases; unmatched junction bases: 3. Produced via immunoSEQ multiplex PCR; TCRdb's table is partial and in-frame only. The table shows hundreds of thousands of clones, with roughly 89% occurring only once. This sequence joins TRBV6-2 or TRBV6-3 and TRBJ2-2; 7 nucleotides line up with TRBD1. Input material: peripheral blood. The clonotype originates from a woman aged 25 to 39 with COVID-19, enrolled during active disease. CDR3 DNA: TGTGCCAGCAGCCGGGACAGTAACACCGGGGAGCTGTTTTTT. It translates to CASSRDSNTGELFF.